The clone carrying this T cell receptor beta chain turned up a few times. The study amplified TCR beta CDR3 regions using RNA transcripts. HTBI-primed first-round RT-PCR preceded second-round multiplex PCR. TCRdb re-called the multiplex PCR reads through MiXCR, storing one row per CDR3 protein. The sample has approximately 37,000 distinct CDR3 sequences; roughly half are singletons. This sample is drawn from a study of Graves' ophthalmopathy and Graves' hyperthyroidism. Active ophthalmopathy (CAS at least 3, NOSPECS at least 4), lasting under 3 months. Excluded: other autoimmune disease, uncontrolled infection, pregnancy or lactation. Trimming took off 3 bases at V and 1 base at J, with 9 bases between the two ends. In germline, CDR1 is KGHSH, CDR2 LQKENI. CDR3 length: 14 amino acids.

What was sequenced was peripheral blood. This TCR was sampled from an adult man with Graves' ophthalmopathy. The chain joins TRBV18 to TRBJ1-1; TRBD1 might be the D (5 bases). The DNA of the CDR3 is TGTGCCAGCTCACCGGGACTTTCGAACACTGAAGCTTTCTTT. Translating gives CASSPGLSNTEAFF.